This T cell receptor beta chain was sequenced during a study of blood T cell repertoires in COVID-19. The CDR3 consists of 14 residues. Trimming took 3 bases from V and 5 from J, leaving 13 bases between them. Looked up from germline, CDR1 is MDHEN and CDR2 is SYDVKM. Clones were read by immunoSEQ multiplex PCR, and TCRdb kept only the in-frame ones, dropping some. This table holds 320,000 or so clones, 87% found once. The chain combines TRBV28 with TRBJ1-1; D is possibly TRBD1 (6 bases). The source is a woman under 40 who had recovered from COVID-19. The sample consisted of PBMCs or T cells enriched from blood (not recorded which). CDR3 loop: CASSFSGGGTEAFF. DNA of the CDR3: TGTGCCAGCAGTTTCTCGGGGGGCGGAACTGAAGCTTTCTTT.